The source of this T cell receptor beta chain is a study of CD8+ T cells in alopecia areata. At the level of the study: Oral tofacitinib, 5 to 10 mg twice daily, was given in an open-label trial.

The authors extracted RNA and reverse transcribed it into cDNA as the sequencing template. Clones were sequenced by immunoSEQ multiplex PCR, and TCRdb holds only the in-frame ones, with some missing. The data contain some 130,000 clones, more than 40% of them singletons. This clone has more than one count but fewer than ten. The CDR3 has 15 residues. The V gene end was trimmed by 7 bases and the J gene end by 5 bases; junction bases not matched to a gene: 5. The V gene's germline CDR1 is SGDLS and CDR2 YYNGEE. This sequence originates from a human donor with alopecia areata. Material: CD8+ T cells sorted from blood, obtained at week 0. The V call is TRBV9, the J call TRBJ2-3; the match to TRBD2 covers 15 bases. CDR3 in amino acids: CASGTSGGHGDTQYF. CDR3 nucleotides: TGTGCCAGCGGGACTAGCGGGGGGCATGGAGATACGCAGTATTTT.